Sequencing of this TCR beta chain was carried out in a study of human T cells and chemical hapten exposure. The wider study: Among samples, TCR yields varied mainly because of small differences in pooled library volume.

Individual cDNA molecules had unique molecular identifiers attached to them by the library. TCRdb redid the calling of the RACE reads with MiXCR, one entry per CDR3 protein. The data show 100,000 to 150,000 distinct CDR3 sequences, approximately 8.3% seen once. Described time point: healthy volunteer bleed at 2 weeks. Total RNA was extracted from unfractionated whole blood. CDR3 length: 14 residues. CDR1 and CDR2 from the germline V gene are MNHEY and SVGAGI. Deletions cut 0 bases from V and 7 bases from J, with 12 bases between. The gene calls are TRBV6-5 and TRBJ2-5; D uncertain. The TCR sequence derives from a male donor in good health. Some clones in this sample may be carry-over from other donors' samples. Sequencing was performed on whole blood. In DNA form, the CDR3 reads TGTGCCAGCAGTTACTCGCCCGCGTCTGGGACCCAGTACTTC. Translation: CASSYSPASGTQYF.